This T cell receptor beta chain was retrieved from a study of blood T cells in healthy people across ages. Broader study findings: Naive T cell percentage strongly correlated with TCR beta diversity. Donor CMV infection status was unknown, possibly confounding age-related changes in expanded clonotypes.

About this clonotype itself: Its antigen is undetermined.

A J-beta primer mix and a sample-barcoded 5' primer were used in a second PCR of roughly 6 to 11 cycles. The yield of each sample was at least 2.5 million CDR3-containing paired-end reads. TCRdb called the 5' RACE reads again in MiXCR, with one record for every CDR3 protein. The table records around 1,500,000 distinct CDR3 sequences, roughly 27% of them present only once. V dropped 0 bases and J dropped 4 bases, with 11 bases sitting between them. The CDR3 is 16 residues long. In germline, CDR1 is SGHRS, CDR2 YFSETQ. J is TRBJ2-6 and V is TRBV5-1; D uncertain. This clonotype originated in a woman in her 30s in good health. Input material: blood. The CDR3 protein is CASSLDRPGGANVLTF. The CDR3 nucleotides read TGCGCCAGCAGCTTGGATCGGCCCGGAGGGGCCAACGTCCTGACTTTC.